The present T cell receptor (beta chain) was sequenced within a study of T-cell memory formation after mild COVID-19. This clonotype was picked up a small number of times. TCRdb ran MiXCR on the 5' RACE reads and lists one entry per CDR3 protein. This table has under 450,000 distinct CDR3 sequences, roughly a quarter appearing once. This receptor was taken from an adult woman who had mild COVID-19 (a few samples of this study predate the infection). Cell type and time point are not known. The sequencing input was PBMCs or a T cell subset sorted from them (not recorded which).

This CDR3 reads CASSYGAEETQYF. CDR3 in DNA: TGTGCCAGCAGTTACGGGGCTGAAGAGACCCAGTACTTC. The chain combines TRBV6-2 or TRBV6-3 with TRBJ2-5; tentative D call: TRBD1 (5 bases). Germline-derived CDR1 and CDR2 are MNHEY and SVGEGT. CDR3 length equals 13 residues. The V end was cut by 2 bases, the J end by 3 bases, with 7 bases between.